The subject of this entry is one T cell receptor (beta chain). Its specific antigen is unknown. Qualities for individual bases were not recorded, and no much larger clone is one base off. Compared with germline, V lacks 1 base and J lacks 7 bases; bases without a gene match: 8. Via the germline V gene, CDR1 is SGHRS and CDR2 YFSETQ. The CDR3 contains 15 residues, cysteine and phenylalanine counted. Only the CDR3 part of the read is kept: 45 bases, read in frame from the first base. The method behind the library was the immunoSEQ multiplex PCR assay. For the multiplex PCR, a mixture combining 60 forward primers for TCR Vbeta segments and 13 reverse primers for TCR Jbeta segments was used. The CDR3 region of rearranged TCR beta genes was amplified from genomic DNA with a multiplex PCR assay. Amplified TCR beta libraries were sequenced as 87-base-pair reads on the Illumina HiSeq System. In the paper's pipeline: In a later analysis, roughly 80 million unique TCR beta chains were counted across the 500 to 700 repertoires, and roughly 11 million of these chains were shared by at least two donors. Raw reads were error-corrected and collapsed into unique sequences with a nearest-neighbor algorithm that merged closely related sequences to remove PCR and sequencing errors. To assign V, D and J gene segments, CDR3 sequences were aligned to IMGT reference sequences. For a sequence to be retained, a match of at least six nucleotides to both a V gene segment and a J gene segment was required. Rearrangements were called productive when the CDR3 lacked stop codons and stayed in frame with V and J; all others were non-productive. CDR3 was defined by IMGT convention, running from the second conserved V-encoded cysteine to the conserved J-encoded phenylalanine. The earlier analysis of some 600 of the donors excluded sequences that lacked an unambiguous match to a single V gene segment. In an earlier analysis of roughly 500 of the donors, V segments were called functional above 56.7% productive rearrangements and were called segregating when the between-donor standard deviation exceeded 5%. A statistical classification framework was built for diagnosing cytomegalovirus status from the catalog of TCR beta chain sequences. V and J gene assignment, in a later analysis, came from comparing TCR nucleotide sequences with IMGT/GENE-DB human TR gene sequences. The TCRdist pipeline was used in a later analysis to assign CDR3 sequences and most-parsimonious VDJ recombination scenarios. In a later analysis, each TCR beta chain was defined by its CDR3 amino acid sequence together with its V-gene family, and reads without a unique V-gene family were excluded. A later analysis removed 550 to 650 highly shared, low-generation-probability nucleotide sequences to deal with suspected cross-contamination and a sequencing artifact. A later analysis calculated a clonal expansion index for each public chain from normalized within-repertoire ranks of inferred template counts. A later analysis computed generation probabilities with a VDJ recombination model fitted to out-of-frame rearrangements, and checked the results against IGoR. A later analysis scored TCR-TCR, TCR-HLA and TCR-CMV co-occurrence with hypergeometric tests, applying a repertoire-size bias correction to TCR pairs. To estimate false discovery rates, a later analysis permuted the HLA or CMV assignments 20 times. In a later analysis, co-occurring TCRs were grouped with DBSCAN, and TCRdist sequence similarity was added when clustering was performed within HLA-allele-positive subsets. Repertoires with fewer than 30,000 or more than 120,000 public chains were left out of co-occurrence clustering, as were about 5 repertoires with anomalous nucleotide sharing. TCRdb's version of the immuneACCESS table is confined to in-frame rearrangements and falls short of the full clone set. An unresolved V gene accounts for under half of the shortfall where checked; the remainder is of unknown origin. Clone size and V and J calls were adopted from that table, with D and trimming inferred from the DNA. This sample gives over 80,000 clones in total; around three quarters of them show up just once. Clones ranked in the top ten supply 16% of the sample.

The cohort consisted of approximately 670 healthy bone marrow donors. At the time of sampling, every cohort member was nominally healthy, though immune exposures that went unrecorded were likely present. The donor was CMV seropositive and belonged to the group of a few hundred seropositive cohort members. Each donor provided a peripheral blood sample, and peripheral blood mononuclear cells were used for TCR beta sequencing. The Qiagen DNeasy Blood Extraction Kit was used to extract genomic DNA from the blood cell samples. This entry comes from a study of cytomegalovirus exposure and HLA in healthy donors (dated by TCRdb to about 2017). With regard to the full study: In an earlier analysis of about 560 of the donors, 276 Gb of sequence data and just under 120 million unique TCR beta sequences from about 179 million T cells were reported. Among the approximately 420 genotyped donors, around 81% belonged to the genetic ancestry cluster associated with self-reported Caucasian donors. To predict cytomegalovirus infection status, the study combined high-throughput TCR immunosequencing, statistical association of individual TCRs with disease status, and machine learning. Because of strong linkage in the cohort, roughly five DR-DQ haplotypes were treated as single units for association and clustering. Besides the first cohort of 500 to 700 subjects, a separate validation cohort made up of about 120 different subjects was used. An early release covering over 500 HLA-typed donors comprised 300 to 350 gigabases of sequencing data and about 90 million unique TCR sequences. Both class I and class II loci were covered by HLA typing, at four-digit resolution. In a later genetic analysis, genome-wide SNP genotypes for about 65% of the roughly 700 donors were used, and that subset was treated as a discovery cohort. The T cell repertoires of several hundred subjects were profiled by immunosequencing and related to cytomegalovirus serostatus. All discovery cohort repertoires had been generated on a single sequencing platform. Typing coverage varied by locus: roughly 629-640 donors for A, B, C, DRB1 and DQB1; approximately 520 for DQA1; approximately 570 for DPA1; approximately 470 for DPB1. In a later analysis, previously published TCR beta repertoires from 550 to 700 donors were re-analyzed and high-resolution HLA genotyping was added so that TCR occurrence patterns could be studied. The aim of the study was to test whether cataloging public T cell receptors could identify signatures of past pathogen exposure. An earlier analysis of more than 450 of the donors used high-throughput TCR beta sequencing to judge whether each TCR beta V gene segment behaved as functional or pseudogenic. Donor age, sex, ethnicity and CMV serostatus were compiled together with the repertoire data. Among 350 to 400 genotyped donors of the cohort, an average of 235,054 unique TCR beta nucleotide sequences were sequenced per donor, around 20% of them non-productive. The later analysis used no new phenotypic data to find candidate immune exposures, relying instead on TCR beta sequences and their occurrence across donors. The paper as a whole reports these results and caveats: In a later analysis, most CMV-associated TCR beta chains were found to appear HLA-restricted, with HLA associations seemingly driven largely by CMV exposure. In vitro tests confirmed that three of the cytomegalovirus-associated TCR beta chains recognize cytomegalovirus antigens. Linkage disequilibrium might explain the correlated functional status among segregating V segments, but an unknown experimental factor could not be ruled out. Most TCR sequences were observed very rarely across donors, whereas some public TCRs were present in many individuals. A group of highly shared sequence variants was considered likely to be a technical artifact of the sequencing pipeline. The study gave a list of about 170 TCR beta chains associated with cytomegalovirus. In a later genetic analysis, a missense DCLRE1C variant was associated with V-gene and J-gene trimming of TCR beta chains, and the association was replicated in an independent cohort. At a false discovery rate of 0.05, a later analysis linked some 18,000 TCR beta sequences to specific HLA alleles. The only immune exposure information available for the cohort was CMV serostatus. A later genetic analysis reported fewer N-insertions in productive TCRs among donors in an Asian-associated ancestry cluster than the approximately 700-donor mean. A later analysis found that HLA-associated TCR beta chains were more clonally expanded and had lower generation probabilities than equally common non-associated chains. In a later analysis, the rate of TCR association differed among HLA loci, with DRB1 alleles having the most associated TCRs and HLA-C alleles having the fewest. In this cohort, only TCR beta chains were sequenced, and detectable features were limited by the absence of alpha or paired-chain data. Because the 87-base-pair reads could not distinguish some IMGT-functional V segments, including TRBV6-2 and TRBV6-3, those segments were excluded. Cytomegalovirus status was reported to be diagnosed by the classifier with high specificity and sensitivity in both the original and validation cohorts. A further reported finding was that TCR beta sequences accurately predicted the HLA-A and HLA-B alleles for most subjects in the first cohort. In a later analysis, several top co-occurrence clusters were reported to appear linked to parvovirus B19, influenza, CMV and Epstein-Barr virus. Because counts were too low, seventeen rarely observed V segments, including chromosome 9 orphons, were excluded from the earlier analysis of 587 of the donors. The authors suggested that the approach could potentially be extended to other disease states and immunological phenotypes. In an earlier analysis of around 600 of the donors, most TCR beta V segments were observed in productive rearrangements about 90% or about 30% of the time, broadly matching IMGT annotations. When HLA alleles, especially DR and DQ, strongly co-occurred, TCR associations were difficult to assign to individual alleles. HLA typing was unavailable for some donors at each locus, so association tests used only the typed subset. Presence/absence analyses assumed roughly uniform sequencing depth across donors, an assumption that may not hold.

The sequence is built from TRBV5-1 and TRBJ2-1, and TRBD2 matches 7 of the central bases. The specimen sequenced was PBMCs. This clonotype originated in a man aged 55 to 70 in good health and CMV-seropositive. The nucleotide sequence is TGCGCCAGCAGCTTGAAGTTGGGGGGGACGAATGAGCAGTTCTTC. Protein translation: CASSLKLGGTNEQFF.